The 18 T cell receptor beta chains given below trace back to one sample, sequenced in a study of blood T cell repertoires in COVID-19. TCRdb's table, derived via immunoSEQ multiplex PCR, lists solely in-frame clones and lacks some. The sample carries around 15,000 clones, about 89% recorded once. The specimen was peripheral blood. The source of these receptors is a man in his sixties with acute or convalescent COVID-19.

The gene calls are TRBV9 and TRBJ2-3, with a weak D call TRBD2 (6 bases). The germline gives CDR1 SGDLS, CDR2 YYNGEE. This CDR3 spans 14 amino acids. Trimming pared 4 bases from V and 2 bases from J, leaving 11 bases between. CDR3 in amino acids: CASSLTSYTDTQYF. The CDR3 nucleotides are TGTGCCAGCAGCCTTACTAGCTACACAGATACGCAGTATTTT.

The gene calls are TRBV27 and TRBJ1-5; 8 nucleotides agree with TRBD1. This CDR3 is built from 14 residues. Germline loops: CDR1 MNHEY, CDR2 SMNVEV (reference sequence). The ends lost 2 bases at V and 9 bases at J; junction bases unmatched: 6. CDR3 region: CASSLTGGALPQHF. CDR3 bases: TGTGCCAGCAGTTTAACAGGGGGGGCGCTGCCCCAGCATTTT.

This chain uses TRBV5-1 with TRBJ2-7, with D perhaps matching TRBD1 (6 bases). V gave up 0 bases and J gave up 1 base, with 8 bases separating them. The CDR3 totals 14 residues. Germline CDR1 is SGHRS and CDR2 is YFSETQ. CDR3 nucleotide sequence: TGCGCCAGCAGCTTGGGGGGGCAGTCCTACGAGCAGTACTTC. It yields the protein CASSLGGQSYEQYF. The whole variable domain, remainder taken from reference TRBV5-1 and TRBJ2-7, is KAGVTQTPRYLIKTRGQQVTLSCSPISGHRSVSWYQQTPGQGLQFLFEYFSETQRNKGNFPGRFSGRQFSNSRSEMNVSTLELGDSALYLCASSLGGQSYEQYFGPGTRLTVT.

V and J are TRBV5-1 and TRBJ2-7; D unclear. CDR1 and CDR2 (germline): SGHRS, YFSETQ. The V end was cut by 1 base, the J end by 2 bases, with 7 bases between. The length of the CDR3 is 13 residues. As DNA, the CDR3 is TGCGCCAGCAGCTTGTACAGAACCTACGAGCAGTACTTC. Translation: CASSLYRTYEQYF.

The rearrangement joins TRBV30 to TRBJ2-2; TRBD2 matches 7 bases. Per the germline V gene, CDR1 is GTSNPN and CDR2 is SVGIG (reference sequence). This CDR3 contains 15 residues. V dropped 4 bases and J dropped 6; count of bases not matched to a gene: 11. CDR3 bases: TGTGCCTGGACACTTATCAGCGGGAAGGCCGGGGAGCTGTTTTTT. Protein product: CAWTLISGKAGELFF.

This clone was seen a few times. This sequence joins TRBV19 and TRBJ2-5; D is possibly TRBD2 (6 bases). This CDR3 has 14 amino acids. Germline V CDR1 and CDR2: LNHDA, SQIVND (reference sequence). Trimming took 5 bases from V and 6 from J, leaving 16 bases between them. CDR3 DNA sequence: TGTGCCAGTAGTGGGGGACGGGGGTTGCAGACCCAGTACTTC. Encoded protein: CASSGGRGLQTQYF.

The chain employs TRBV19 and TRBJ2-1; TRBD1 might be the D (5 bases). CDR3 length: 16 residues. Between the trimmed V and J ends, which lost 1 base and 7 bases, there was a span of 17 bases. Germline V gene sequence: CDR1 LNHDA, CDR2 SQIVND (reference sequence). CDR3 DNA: TGTGCCAGTAGTATAGGATCGGGCAGGGTAAGGAATGAGCAGTTCTTC. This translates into CASSIGSGRVRNEQFF.

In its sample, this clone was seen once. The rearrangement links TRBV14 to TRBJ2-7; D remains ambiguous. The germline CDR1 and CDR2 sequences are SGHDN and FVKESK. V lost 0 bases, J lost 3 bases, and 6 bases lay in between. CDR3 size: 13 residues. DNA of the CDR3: TGTGCCAGCAGCCAAGATAACAGCTACGAGCAGTACTTC. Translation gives CASSQDNSYEQYF.

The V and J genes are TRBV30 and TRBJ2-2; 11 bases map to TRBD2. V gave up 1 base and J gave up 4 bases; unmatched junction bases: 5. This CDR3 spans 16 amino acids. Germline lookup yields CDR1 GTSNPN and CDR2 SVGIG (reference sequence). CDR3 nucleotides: TGTGCCTGGAGTGGGGTAGCGGGAGGGCTCACCGGGGAGCTGTTTTTT. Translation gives CAWSGVAGGLTGELFF.

The CDR3 DNA follows: TGTGCCTGCCACAAGGACGGGACAGAGAACACCGGGGAGCTGTTTTTT. Protein: CACHKDGTENTGELFF. The chain has TRBV30 and TRBJ2-2, with TRBD1 matching over 7 bases. Germline CDR1 and CDR2: GTSNPN and SVGIG (reference sequence). The CDR3 has 16 amino acids. The ends lost 6 bases at V and 1 base at J; junction bases unmatched: 11.

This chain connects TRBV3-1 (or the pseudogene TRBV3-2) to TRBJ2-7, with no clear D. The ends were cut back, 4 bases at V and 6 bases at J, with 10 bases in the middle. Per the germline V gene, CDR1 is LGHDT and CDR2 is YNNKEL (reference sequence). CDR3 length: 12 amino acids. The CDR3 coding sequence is TGTGCCAGCAGCCTACCTCCCGGCGAGCAGTACTTC. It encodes CASSLPPGEQYF.

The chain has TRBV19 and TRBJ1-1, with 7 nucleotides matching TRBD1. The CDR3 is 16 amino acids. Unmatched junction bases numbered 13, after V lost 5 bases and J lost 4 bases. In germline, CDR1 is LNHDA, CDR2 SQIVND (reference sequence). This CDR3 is CASSGRTGRDSTEAFF. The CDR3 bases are TGTGCCAGTAGTGGGCGGACAGGACGGGATAGCACTGAAGCTTTCTTT.

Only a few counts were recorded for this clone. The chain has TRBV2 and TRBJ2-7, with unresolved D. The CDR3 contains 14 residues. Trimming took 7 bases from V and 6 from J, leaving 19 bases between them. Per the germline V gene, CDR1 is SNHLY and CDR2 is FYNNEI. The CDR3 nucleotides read TGTGCCAGCATGGCTCGCGAGGTCGTTAGCGAGCAGTACTTC. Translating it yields CASMAREVVSEQYF. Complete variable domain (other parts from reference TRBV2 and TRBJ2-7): EPEVTQTPSHQVTQMGQEVILRCVPISNHLYFYWYRQILGQKVEFLVSFYNNEISEKSEIFDDQFSVERPDGSNFTLKIRSTKLEDSAMYFCASMAREVVSEQYFGPGTRLTVT.

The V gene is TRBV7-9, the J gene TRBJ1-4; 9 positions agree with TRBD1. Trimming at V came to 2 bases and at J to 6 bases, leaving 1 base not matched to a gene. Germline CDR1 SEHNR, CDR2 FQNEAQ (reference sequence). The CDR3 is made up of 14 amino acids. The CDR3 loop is CASSLRTGDEKLFF. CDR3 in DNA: TGTGCCAGCAGCTTAAGGACAGGGGATGAAAAACTGTTTTTT.

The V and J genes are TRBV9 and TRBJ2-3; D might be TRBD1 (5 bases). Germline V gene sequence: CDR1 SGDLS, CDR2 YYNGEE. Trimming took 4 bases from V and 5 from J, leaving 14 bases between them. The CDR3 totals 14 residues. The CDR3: CASSIRVGQDTQYF. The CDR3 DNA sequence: TGTGCCAGCAGCATTAGGGTGGGGCAAGATACGCAGTATTTT.

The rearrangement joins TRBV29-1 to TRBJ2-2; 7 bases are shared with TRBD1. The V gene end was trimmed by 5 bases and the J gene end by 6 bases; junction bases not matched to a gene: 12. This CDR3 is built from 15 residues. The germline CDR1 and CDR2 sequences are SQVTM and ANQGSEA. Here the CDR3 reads CSVKDRGQSAGELFF. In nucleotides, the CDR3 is TGCAGCGTTAAGGATAGGGGGCAAAGTGCCGGGGAGCTGTTTTTT.

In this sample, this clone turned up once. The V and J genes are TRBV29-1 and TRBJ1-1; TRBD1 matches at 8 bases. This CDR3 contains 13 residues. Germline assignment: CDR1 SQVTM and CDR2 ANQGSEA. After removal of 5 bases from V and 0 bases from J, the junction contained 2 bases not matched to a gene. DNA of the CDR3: TGCAGCGTTAAGGACAGGGTGAACACTGAAGCTTTCTTT. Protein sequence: CSVKDRVNTEAFF.

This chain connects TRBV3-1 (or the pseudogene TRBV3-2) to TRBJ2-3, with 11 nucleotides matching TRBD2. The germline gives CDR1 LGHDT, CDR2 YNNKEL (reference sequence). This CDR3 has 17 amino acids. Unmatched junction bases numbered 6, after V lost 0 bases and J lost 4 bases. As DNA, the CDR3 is TGTGCCAGCAGCCAAGATCGACTAGCGGGATGGTCAGATACGCAGTATTTT. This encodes CASSQDRLAGWSDTQYF.